The 5 T cell receptor beta chains listed next were all sequenced from one sample in a study of response to subunit inactivated influenza vaccine. TCRdb redid the calling of the RT-PCR reads with MiXCR, one entry per CDR3 protein. Among fewer than 250,000 distinct CDR3 sequences listed, over 13% were seen once. The starting material was CD8+ T cells sorted from PBMCs, obtained less than 6 days after vaccination. Receptors originate from a man aged 45-65 years who received an inactivated influenza vaccine.

This clonotype has a count of ten or more. The rearrangement joins TRBV20-1 to TRBJ1-1; maybe TRBD1 (5 bases). The CDR3 length is 13 residues. V lost 5 bases and J 2 bases, leaving 12 bases between the germline ends. The germline CDR1 and CDR2 sequences are DFQATT and SNEGSKA (reference sequence). The CDR3 DNA is TGCAGTGCTGCCGGGACTAAAAACACTGAAGCTTTCTTT. As protein: CSAAGTKNTEAFF.

V and J are TRBV5-1 and TRBJ2-3; perhaps TRBD2 as D (6 bases). Germline values: CDR1 SGHRS, CDR2 YFSETQ. Trimming took 7 bases from V and 0 from J, leaving 12 bases between them. This CDR3 has 14 amino acids. CDR3 nucleotide sequence: TGCGCCAGCCAGATACGGGGGAGCACAGATACGCAGTATTTT. Translating it yields CASQIRGSTDTQYF.

The chain recombines TRBV7-9 with TRBJ2-2; 9 bases are a match to TRBD1. The V segment lost 5 bases and the J segment 0 bases; nucleotides outside the gene matches: 4. Germline V CDR1 and CDR2: SEHNR, FQNEAQ (reference sequence). This CDR3 comprises 16 residues. CDR3 sequence reads: CASSPRQGANTGELFF. As DNA, the CDR3 is TGTGCCAGCAGCCCGCGACAGGGGGCGAACACCGGGGAGCTGTTTTTT.

CDR3 loop: CASSPPGTSGNEQFF. DNA for the CDR3: TGTGCCAGCAGCCCCCCCGGGACTAGCGGCAATGAGCAGTTCTTC. The chain uses TRBV5-6 and TRBJ2-1; 11 bases line up with TRBD2. Germline assignment: CDR1 SGHDT and CDR2 YYEEEE. The CDR3 loop spans 15 amino acids. V shed 4 bases, J shed 6 bases, and the junction held 6 bases outside the gene matches.

The chain is built from TRBV7-9 and TRBJ1-1; D is undetermined. The V and J ends lost 3 bases and 0 bases respectively, with 5 bases between them. The CDR3 has 13 residues. Germline V CDR1 and CDR2: SEHNR, FQNEAQ (reference sequence). CDR3 loop: CASSFLVNTEAFF. CDR3 bases: TGTGCCAGCAGCTTCTTGGTGAACACTGAAGCTTTCTTT.